Sequencing of this T cell receptor (beta chain) was carried out in a study of blood T cell repertoires in COVID-19. Assay: immunoSEQ multiplex PCR; the TCRdb copy retains only in-frame clones and omits some. The sample includes approximately 240,000 clones, about four fifths of them seen just once. Trimming removed 5 bases from V and 4 bases from J; junction bases left unmatched: 8. CDR3 size: 15 residues. CDR1 and CDR2 (germline): SGHNT, YENEEA. The chain couples TRBV11-3 to TRBJ2-5; 9 bases are shared with TRBD1. The clonotype was recovered from a middle-aged woman with acute COVID-19. The sample comprised PBMCs or T cells enriched from blood (not recorded which). The CDR3 region has the DNA TGTGCCAGCAGCCCCGGGACAGGGTTTTCAGAGACCCAGTACTTC. Its translation: CASSPGTGFSETQYF.